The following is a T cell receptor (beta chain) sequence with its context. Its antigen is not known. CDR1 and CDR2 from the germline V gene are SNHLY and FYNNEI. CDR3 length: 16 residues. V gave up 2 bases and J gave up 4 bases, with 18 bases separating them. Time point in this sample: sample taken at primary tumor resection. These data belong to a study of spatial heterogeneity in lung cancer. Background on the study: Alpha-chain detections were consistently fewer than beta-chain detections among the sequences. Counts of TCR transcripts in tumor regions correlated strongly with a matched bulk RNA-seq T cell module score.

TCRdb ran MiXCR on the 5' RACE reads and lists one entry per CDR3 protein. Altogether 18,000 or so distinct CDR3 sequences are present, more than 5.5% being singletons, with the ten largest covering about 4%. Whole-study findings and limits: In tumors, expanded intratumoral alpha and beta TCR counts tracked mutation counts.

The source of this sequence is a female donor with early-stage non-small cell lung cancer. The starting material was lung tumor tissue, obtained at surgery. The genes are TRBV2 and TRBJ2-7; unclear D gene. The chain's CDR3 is CASSEIDDSLGYEQYF. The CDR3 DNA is TGTGCCAGCAGTGAAATTGATGACTCCCTCGGATACGAGCAGTACTTC.